These 2 T cell receptor beta chains were sequenced from one sample in a study of blood T cell dynamics during melanoma immunotherapy. Time point in this sample: week 3, after first cycle of checkpoint inhibitor. Profiling relied on immunoSEQ multiplex PCR, and the TCRdb table lists in-frame clones only, not all of them. Among 3,500 to 5,500 clones listed, around 78% were seen once. The sample in question was blood, obtained from a patient treated with checkpoint blockade. Receptor source: a human donor with melanoma.

V usage is TRBV7-6 and J usage is TRBJ1-1; D perhaps matches TRBD1 (5 bases). This CDR3 has 15 amino acids. Between the trimmed V and J ends, which lost 5 bases and 3 bases, there was a span of 16 bases. The germline V gene has CDR1 SGHVS and CDR2 FNYEAQ. The CDR3 DNA sequence: TGTGCCAGCAGCCCATGGGGAGGGGAAGACACTGAAGCTTTCTTT. Translating gives CASSPWGGEDTEAFF.

This rearrangement joins TRBV2 to TRBJ1-2; D might be TRBD1 (6 bases). This CDR3 comprises 15 residues. Germline V gives CDR1 SNHLY, CDR2 FYNNEI. Deletions cut 7 bases from V and 3 bases from J, with 18 bases between. The CDR3 DNA reads as TGTGCCAGCACTCAGGAGGGGGGGCTCGACTATGGCTACACCTTC. It is translated as CASTQEGGLDYGYTF.